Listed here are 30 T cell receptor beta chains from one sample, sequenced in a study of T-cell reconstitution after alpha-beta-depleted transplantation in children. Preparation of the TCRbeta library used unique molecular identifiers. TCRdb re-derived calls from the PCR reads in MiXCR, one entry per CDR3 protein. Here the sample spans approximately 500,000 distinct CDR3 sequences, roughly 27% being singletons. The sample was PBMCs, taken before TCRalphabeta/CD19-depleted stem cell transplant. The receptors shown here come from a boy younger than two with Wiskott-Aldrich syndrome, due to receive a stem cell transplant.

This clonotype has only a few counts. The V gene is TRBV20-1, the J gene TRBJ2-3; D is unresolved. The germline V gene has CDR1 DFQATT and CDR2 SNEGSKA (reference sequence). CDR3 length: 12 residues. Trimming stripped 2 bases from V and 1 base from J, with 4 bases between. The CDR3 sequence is CSARQGTDTQYF. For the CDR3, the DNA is TGCAGTGCTAGACAGGGCACAGATACGCAGTATTTT.

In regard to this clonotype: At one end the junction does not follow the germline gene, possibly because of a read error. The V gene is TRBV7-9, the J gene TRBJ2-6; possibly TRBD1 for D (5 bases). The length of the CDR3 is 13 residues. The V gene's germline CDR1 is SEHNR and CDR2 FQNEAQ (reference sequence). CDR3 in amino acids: CASSLVGANGLTF. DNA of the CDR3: TGTGCCAGCAGCTTAGTTGGGGCCAACGGCCTGACTTTC.

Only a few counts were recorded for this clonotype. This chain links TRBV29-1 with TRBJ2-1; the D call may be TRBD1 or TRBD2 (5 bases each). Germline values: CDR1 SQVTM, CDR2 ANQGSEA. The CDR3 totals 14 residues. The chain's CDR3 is CSLRDPTLPNEQFF. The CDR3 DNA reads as TGCAGTTTGAGGGACCCCACGCTACCCAATGAGCAGTTCTTC.

Here the CDR3 DNA reads TGTGCCAGCAGTTCTGGAGGGAACGCTAACACTGAAGCTTTCTTT. Translating it yields CASSSGGNANTEAFF. V and J are TRBV27 and TRBJ1-1; D unresolved. This CDR3 is 15 amino acids long. Germline V CDR1 and CDR2: MNHEY, SMNVEV (reference sequence). V lost 4 bases and J lost 2, with 14 bases in between.

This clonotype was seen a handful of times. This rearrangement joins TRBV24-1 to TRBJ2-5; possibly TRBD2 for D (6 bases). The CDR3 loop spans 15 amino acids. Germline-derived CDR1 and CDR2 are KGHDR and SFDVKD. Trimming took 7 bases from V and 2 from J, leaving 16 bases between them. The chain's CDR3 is CATSIPEGLQETQYF. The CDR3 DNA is TGTGCCACCAGCATCCCGGAGGGCCTACAAGAGACCCAGTACTTC.

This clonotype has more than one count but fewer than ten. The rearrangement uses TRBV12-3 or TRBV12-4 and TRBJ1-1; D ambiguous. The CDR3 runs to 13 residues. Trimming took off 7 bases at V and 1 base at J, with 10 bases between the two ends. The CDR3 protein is CASTPRGNTEAFF. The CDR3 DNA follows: TGTGCCAGCACCCCCCGGGGGAACACTGAAGCTTTCTTT.

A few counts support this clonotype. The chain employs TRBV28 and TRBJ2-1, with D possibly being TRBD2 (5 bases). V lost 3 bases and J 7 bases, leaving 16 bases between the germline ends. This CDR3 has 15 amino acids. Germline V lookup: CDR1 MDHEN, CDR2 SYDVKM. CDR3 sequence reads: CASSFGESRTNEQFF. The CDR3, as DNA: TGTGCCAGCAGTTTTGGGGAGAGCAGGACGAATGAGCAGTTCTTC.

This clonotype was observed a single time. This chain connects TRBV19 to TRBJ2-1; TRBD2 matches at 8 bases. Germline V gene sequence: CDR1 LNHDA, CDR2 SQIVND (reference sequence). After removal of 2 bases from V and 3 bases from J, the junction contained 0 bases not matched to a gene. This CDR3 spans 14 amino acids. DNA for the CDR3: TGTGCCAGTAGTATAACTAGCGGCTACAATGAGCAGTTCTTC. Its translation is CASSITSGYNEQFF.

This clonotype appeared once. CDR3 nucleotides: TGTGCCAGTAGTATTGTGGCTAGCGGCCCTGAGCAGTTCTTC. This sequence encodes CASSIVASGPEQFF. The V and J genes are TRBV19 and TRBJ2-1, with TRBD2 matching 7 bases. CDR3 length: 14 amino acids. The germline V gene encodes CDR1 LNHDA and CDR2 SQIVND (reference sequence). V gave up 3 bases and J gave up 9 bases; unmatched junction bases: 8.

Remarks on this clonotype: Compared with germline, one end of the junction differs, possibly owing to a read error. The CDR3 region is CASTQGYEQYF. In DNA, the CDR3 is TGTGCTAGCACCCAAGGGTACGAGCAGTACTTC. The V and J genes are TRBV2 and TRBJ2-7; D uncertain. The CDR3 extends over 11 amino acids. From germline, CDR1 is SNHLY and CDR2 FYNNEI.

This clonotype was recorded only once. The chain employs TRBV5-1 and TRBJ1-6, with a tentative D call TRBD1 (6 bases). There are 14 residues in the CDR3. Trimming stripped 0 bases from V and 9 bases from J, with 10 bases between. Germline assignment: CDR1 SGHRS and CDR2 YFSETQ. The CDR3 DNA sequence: TGCGCCAGCAGCTTGGATCCCAGGGGTTCACCCCTCCACTTT. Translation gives CASSLDPRGSPLHF.

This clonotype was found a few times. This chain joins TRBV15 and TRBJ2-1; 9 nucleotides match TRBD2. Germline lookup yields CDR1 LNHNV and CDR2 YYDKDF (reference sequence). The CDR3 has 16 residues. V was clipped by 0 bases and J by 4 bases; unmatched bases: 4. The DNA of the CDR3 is TGTGCCACCAGCAGAGAGCTAGCGGGATTATACAATGAGCAGTTCTTC. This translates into CATSRELAGLYNEQFF.

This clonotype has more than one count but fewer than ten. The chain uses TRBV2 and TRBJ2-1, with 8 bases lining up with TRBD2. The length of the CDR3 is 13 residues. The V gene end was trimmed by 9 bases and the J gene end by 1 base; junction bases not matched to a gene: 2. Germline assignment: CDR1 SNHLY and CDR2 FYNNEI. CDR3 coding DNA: TGTGCCAGAGCGGGAGAATCCTACAATGAGCAGTTCTTC. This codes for CARAGESYNEQFF.

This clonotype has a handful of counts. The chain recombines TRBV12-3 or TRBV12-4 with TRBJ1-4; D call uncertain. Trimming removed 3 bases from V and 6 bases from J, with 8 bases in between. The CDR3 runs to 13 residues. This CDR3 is CASSLTGHEKLFF. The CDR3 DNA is TGTGCCAGCAGTTTGACGGGTCATGAAAAACTGTTTTTT.

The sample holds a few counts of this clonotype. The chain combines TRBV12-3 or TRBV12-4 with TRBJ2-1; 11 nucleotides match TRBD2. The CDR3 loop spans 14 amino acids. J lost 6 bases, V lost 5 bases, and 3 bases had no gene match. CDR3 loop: CASSTLAGANEQFF. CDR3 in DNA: TGTGCCAGCAGTACACTAGCGGGAGCCAATGAGCAGTTCTTC.

This CDR3 reads CASSFRGQSYNEQFF. The CDR3 coding sequence is TGTGCCAGCAGCTTCAGGGGACAATCCTACAATGAGCAGTTCTTC. V gene TRBV11-1 combines with J gene TRBJ2-1; D possibly corresponds to TRBD1 (6 bases). Trimming removed 3 bases from V and 1 base from J, with 10 bases in between. This CDR3 comprises 15 residues. Per the germline V gene, CDR1 is SGHAT and CDR2 is FQDESV (reference sequence). The full variable domain, its missing parts supplied by reference TRBV11-1 and TRBJ2-1, is EAEVAQSPRYKITEKSQAVAFWCDPISGHATLYWYRQILGQGPELLVQFQDESVVDDSQLPKDRFSAERLKGVDSTLKIQPAELGDSAMYLCASSFRGQSYNEQFFGPGTRLTVL.

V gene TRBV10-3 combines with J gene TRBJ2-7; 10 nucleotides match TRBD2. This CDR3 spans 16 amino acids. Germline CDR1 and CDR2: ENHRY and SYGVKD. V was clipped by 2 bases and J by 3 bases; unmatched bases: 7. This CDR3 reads CAISEAGTSEFYEQYF. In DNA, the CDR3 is TGTGCCATCAGTGAGGCCGGGACTAGCGAGTTCTACGAGCAGTACTTC.

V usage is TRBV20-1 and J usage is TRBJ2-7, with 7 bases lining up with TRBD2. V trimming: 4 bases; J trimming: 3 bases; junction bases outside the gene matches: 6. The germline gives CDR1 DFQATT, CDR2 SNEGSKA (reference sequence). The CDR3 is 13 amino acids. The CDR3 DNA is TGCAGTGCTACCGGGACTACCTTCTACGAGCAGTACTTC. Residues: CSATGTTFYEQYF.

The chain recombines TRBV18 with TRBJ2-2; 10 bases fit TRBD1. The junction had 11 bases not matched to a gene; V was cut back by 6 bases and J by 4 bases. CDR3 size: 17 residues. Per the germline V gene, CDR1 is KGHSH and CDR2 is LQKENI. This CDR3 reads CASSPTDRGFGTGELFF. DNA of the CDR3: TGTGCCAGCTCGCCTACGGACAGGGGGTTCGGCACCGGGGAGCTGTTTTTT.

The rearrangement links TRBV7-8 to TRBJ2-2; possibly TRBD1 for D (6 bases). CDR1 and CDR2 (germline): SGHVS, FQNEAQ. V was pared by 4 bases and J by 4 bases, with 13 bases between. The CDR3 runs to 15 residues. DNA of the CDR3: TGTGCCAGCAGCTGGGGGCGCAGGTCCACCGGGGAGCTGTTTTTT. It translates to CASSWGRRSTGELFF.

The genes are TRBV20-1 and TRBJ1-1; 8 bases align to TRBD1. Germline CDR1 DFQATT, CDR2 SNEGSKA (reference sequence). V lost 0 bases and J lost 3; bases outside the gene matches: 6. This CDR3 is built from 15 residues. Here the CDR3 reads CSARDRGQGDTEAFF. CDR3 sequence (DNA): TGCAGTGCTAGAGATCGCGGACAGGGAGACACTGAAGCTTTCTTT.

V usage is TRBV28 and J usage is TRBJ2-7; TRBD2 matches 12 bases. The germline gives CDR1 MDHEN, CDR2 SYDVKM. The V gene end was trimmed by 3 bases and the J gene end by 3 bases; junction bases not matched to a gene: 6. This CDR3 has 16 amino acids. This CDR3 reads CASSFRPTSGSYEQYF. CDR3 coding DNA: TGTGCCAGCAGTTTCCGGCCGACTAGCGGGAGCTACGAGCAGTACTTC. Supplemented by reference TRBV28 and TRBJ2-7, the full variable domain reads DVKVTQSSRYLVKRTGEKVFLECVQDMDHENMFWYRQDPGLGLRLIYFSYDVKMKEKGDIPEGYSVSREKKERFSLILESASTNQTSMYLCASSFRPTSGSYEQYFGPGTRLTVT.

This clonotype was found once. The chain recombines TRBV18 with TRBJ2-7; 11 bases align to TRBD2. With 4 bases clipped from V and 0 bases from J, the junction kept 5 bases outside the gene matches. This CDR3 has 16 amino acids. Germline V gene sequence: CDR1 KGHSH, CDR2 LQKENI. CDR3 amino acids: CASSQGLAASSYEQYF. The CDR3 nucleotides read TGTGCCAGCTCACAGGGACTAGCGGCTTCCTCCTACGAGCAGTACTTC.

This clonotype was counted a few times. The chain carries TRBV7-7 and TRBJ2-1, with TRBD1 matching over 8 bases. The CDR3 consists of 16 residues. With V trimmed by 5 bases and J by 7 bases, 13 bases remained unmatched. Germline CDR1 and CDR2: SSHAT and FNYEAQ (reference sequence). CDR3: CASSPEDRVGSNEQFF. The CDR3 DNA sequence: TGTGCCAGCAGCCCCGAGGACAGGGTTGGCTCGAATGAGCAGTTCTTC.

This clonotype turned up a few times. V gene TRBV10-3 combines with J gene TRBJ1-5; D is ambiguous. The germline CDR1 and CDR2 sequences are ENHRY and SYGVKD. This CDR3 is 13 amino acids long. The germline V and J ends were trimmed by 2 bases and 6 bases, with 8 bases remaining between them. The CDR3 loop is CAISEGEAQPQHF. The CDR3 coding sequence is TGTGCCATCAGTGAGGGGGAGGCTCAGCCCCAGCATTTT.

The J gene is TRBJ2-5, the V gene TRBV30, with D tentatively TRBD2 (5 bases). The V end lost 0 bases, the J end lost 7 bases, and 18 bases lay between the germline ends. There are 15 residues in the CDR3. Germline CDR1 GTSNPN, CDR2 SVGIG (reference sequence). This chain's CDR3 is CAWSVLAGAGATQYF. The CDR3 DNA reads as TGTGCCTGGAGTGTACTGGCCGGTGCGGGCGCGACCCAGTACTTC. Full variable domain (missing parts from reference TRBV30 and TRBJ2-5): SQTIHQWPATLVQPVGSPLSLECTVEGTSNPNLYWYRQAAGRGLQLLFYSVGIGQISSEVPQNLSASRPQDRQFILSSKKLLLSDSGFYLCAWSVLAGAGATQYFGPGTRLLVL.

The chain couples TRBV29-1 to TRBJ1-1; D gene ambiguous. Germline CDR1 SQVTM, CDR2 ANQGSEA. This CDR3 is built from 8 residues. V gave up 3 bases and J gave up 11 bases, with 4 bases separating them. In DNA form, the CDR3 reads TGCAGCGTTGAGGCGGCTTTCTTT. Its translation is CSVEAAFF.

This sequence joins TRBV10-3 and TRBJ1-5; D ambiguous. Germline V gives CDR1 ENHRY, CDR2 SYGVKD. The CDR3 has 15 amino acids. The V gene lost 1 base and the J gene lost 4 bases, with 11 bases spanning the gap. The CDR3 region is CAISELGQINQPQHF. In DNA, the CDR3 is TGTGCCATCAGTGAGTTAGGGCAGATTAATCAGCCCCAGCATTTT.

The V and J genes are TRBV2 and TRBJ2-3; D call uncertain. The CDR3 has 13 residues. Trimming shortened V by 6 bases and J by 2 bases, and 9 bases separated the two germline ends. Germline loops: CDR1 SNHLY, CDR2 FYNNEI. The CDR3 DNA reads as TGTGCCAGCAGGGCGAGACACACAGATACGCAGTATTTT. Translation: CASRARHTDTQYF.

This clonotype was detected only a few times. CDR3 region: CASSFPGHTDTQYF. CDR3 sequence (DNA): TGCGCCAGCAGCTTCCCAGGCCACACAGATACGCAGTATTTT. The chain combines TRBV5-1 with TRBJ2-3; D is unresolved. The CDR3 sequence is 14 residues long. The V gene lost 2 bases and the J gene lost 2 bases, with 9 bases spanning the gap. Germline V lookup: CDR1 SGHRS, CDR2 YFSETQ.